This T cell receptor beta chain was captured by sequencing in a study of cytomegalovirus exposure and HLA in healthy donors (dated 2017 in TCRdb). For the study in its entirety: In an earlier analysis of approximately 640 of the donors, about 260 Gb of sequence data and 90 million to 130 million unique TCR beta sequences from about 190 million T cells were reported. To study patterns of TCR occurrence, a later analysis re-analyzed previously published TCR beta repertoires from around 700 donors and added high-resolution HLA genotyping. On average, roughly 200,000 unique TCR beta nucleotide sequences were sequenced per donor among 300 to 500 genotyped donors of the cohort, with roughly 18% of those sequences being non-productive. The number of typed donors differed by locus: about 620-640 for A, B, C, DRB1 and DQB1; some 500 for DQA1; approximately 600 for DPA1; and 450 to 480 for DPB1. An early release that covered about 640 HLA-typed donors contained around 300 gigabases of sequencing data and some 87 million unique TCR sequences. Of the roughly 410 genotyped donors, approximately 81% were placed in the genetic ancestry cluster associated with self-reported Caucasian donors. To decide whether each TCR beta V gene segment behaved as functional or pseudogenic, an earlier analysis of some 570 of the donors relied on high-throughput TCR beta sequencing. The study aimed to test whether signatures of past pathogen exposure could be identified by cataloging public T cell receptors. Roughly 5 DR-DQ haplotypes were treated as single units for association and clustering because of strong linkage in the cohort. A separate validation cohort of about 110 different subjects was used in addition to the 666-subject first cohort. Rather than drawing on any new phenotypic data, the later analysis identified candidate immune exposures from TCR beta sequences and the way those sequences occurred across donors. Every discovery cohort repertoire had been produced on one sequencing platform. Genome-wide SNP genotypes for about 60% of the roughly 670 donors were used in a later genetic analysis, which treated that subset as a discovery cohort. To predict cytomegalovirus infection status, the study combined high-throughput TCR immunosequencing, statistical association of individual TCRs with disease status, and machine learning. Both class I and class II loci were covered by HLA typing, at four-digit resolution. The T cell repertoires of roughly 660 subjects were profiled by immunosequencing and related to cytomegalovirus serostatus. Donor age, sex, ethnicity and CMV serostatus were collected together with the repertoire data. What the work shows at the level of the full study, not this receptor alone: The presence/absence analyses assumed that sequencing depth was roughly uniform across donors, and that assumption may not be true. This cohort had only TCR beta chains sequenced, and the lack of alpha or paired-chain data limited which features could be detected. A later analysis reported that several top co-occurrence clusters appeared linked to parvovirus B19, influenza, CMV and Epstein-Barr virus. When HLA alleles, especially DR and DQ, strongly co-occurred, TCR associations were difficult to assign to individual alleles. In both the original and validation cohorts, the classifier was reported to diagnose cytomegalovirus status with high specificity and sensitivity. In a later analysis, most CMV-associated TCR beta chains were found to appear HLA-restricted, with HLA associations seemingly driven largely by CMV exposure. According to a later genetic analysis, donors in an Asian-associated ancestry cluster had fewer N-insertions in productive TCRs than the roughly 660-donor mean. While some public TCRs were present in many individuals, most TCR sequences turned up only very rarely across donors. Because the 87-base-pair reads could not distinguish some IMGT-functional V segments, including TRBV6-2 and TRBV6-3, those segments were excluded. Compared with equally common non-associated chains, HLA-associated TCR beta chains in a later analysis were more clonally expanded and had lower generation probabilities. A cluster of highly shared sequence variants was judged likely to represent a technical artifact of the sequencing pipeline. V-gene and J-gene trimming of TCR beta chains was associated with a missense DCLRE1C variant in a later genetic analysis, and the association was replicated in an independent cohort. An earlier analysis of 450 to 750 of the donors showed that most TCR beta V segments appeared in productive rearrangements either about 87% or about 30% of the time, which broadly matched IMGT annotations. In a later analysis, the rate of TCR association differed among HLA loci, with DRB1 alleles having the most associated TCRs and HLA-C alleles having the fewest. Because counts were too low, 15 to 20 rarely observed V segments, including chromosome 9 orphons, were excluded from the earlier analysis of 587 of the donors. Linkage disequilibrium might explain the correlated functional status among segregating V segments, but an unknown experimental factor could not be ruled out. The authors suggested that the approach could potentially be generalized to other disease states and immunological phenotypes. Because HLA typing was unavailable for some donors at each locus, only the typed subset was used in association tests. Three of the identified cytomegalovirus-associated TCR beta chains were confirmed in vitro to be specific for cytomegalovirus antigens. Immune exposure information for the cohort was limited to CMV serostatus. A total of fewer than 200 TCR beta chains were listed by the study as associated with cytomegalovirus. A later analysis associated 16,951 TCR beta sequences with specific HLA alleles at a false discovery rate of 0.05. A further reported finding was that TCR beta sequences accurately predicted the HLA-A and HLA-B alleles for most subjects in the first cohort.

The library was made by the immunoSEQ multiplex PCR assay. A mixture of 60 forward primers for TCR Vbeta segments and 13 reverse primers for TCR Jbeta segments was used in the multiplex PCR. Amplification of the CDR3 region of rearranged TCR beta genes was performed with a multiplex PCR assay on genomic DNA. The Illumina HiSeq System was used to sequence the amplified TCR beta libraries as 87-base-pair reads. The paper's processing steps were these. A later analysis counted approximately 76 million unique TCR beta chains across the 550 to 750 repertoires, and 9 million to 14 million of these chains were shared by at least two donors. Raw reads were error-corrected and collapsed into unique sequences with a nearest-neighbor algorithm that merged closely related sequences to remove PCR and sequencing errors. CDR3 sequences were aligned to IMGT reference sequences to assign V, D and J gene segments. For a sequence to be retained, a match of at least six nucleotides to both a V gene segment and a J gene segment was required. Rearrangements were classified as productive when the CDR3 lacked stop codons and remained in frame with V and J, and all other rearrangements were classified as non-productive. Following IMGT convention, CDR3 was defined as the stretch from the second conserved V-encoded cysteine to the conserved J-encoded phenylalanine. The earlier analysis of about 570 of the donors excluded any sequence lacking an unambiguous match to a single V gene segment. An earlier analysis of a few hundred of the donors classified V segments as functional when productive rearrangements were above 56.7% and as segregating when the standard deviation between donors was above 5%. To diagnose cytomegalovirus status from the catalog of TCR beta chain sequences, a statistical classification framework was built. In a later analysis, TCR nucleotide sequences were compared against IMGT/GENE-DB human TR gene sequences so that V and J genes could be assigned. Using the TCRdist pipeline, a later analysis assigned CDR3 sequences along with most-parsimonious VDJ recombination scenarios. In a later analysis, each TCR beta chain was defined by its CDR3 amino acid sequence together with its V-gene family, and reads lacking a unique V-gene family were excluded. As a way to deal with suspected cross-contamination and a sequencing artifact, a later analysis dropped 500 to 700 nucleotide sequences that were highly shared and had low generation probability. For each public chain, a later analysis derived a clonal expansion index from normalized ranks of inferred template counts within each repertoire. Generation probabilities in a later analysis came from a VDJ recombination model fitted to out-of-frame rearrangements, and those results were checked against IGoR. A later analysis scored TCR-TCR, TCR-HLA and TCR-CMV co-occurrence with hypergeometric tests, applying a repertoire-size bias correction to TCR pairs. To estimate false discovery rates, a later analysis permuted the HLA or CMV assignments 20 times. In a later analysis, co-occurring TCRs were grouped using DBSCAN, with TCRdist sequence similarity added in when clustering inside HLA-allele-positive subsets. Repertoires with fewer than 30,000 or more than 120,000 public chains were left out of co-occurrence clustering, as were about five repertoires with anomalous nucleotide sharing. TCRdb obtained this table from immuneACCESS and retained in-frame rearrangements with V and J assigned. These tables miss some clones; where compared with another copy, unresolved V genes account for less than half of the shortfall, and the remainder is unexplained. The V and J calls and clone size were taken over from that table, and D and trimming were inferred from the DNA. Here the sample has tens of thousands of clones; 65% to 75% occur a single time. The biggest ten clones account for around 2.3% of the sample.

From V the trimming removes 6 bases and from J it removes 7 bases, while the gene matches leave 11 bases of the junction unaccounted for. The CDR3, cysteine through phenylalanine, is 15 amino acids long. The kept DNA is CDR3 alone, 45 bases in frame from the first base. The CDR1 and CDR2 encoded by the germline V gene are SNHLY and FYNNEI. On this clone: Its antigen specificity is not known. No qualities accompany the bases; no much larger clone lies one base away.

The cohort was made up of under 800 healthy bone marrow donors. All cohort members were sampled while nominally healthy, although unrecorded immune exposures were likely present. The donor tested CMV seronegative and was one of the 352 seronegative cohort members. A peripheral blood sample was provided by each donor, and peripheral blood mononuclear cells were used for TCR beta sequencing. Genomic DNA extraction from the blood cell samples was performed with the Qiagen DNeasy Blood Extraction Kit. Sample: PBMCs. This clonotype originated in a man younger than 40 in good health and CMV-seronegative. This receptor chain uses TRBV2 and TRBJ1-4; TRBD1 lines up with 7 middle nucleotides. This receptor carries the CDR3 CASREVRQGSEKLFF. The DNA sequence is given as TGTGCCAGCAGGGAGGTACGACAGGGAAGTGAAAAACTGTTTTTT.